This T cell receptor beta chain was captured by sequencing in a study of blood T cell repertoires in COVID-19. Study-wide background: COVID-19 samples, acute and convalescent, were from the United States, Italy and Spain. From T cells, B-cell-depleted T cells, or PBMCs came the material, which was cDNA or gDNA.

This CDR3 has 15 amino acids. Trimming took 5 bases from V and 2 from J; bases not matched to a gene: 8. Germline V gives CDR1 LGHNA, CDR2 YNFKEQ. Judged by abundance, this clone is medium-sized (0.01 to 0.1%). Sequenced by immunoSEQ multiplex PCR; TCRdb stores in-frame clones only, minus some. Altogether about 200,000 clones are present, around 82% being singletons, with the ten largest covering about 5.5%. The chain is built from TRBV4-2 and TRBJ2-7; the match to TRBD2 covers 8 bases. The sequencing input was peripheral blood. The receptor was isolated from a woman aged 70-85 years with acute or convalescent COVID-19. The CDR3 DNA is TGTGCCAGCAGCTCCGGACTAGCCCCTACCTACGAGCAGTACTTC. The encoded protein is CASSSGLAPTYEQYF.